These T cell receptor beta chains were read from a single sample in a study of OX40 agonist ivuxolimab in advanced cancers. The assay was immunoSEQ multiplex PCR, and TCRdb's table has in-frame clones only and misses some. The top ten clones hold about 2.7% of a sample with approximately 58,000 clones, approximately 85% of them seen once. Sequencing was performed on CD4+ or CD8+ T cells sorted from blood, taken in a trial of the OX40 agonist ivuxolimab. These receptors were taken from an adult with an advanced solid tumor such as melanoma, head and neck, liver or kidney cancer. Both conserved end residues are part of each CDR3. The order of the fields is V gene, J gene, D gene, clone size, CDR3 protein, CDR3 DNA. A D gene is named only where the DNA matches it firmly. The size field is filled for only some rows; it gives once, few, many or a size class.

TRBV4-3	TRBJ2-6	TRBD1	.	CASSQDLYWTGGGINVLTF	TGCGCCAGCAGCCAAGATTTATACTGGACAGGGGGCGGAATCAACGTCCTGACTTTC
TRBV5-1	TRBJ1-3	TRBD1	.	CASSLADRAGNTIYF	TGCGCCAGCAGCTTGGCGGACAGGGCTGGAAACACCATATATTTT
TRBV7-3	TRBJ1-1	.	once	CASSFGDHTEAFF	TGTGCCAGCAGCTTCGGGGATCACACTGAAGCTTTCTTT
TRBV2	TRBJ2-3	TRBD2	.	CASYDAGGPTDTQYF	TGTGCCAGTTACGATGCGGGGGGGCCTACGGATACGCAGTATTTT
TRBV5-5	TRBJ2-5	.	.	CASSLEETQYF	TGTGCCAGCAGCTTGGAAGAGACCCAGTACTTC
TRBV7-3	TRBJ2-3	.	.	CASSLGRTDTQYF	TGTGCCAGCAGCTTGGGTAGGACAGATACGCAGTATTTT
TRBV5-3	TRBJ2-3	.	.	CAIKPWGPLGTDTQYF	TGTGCCATCAAGCCATGGGGCCCGTTAGGCACAGATACGCAGTATTTT
TRBV4-3	TRBJ1-2	.	.	CASSQDPPRTSRGNYGYTF	TGCGCCAGCAGCCAAGACCCCCCTCGGACTAGCCGAGGTAACTATGGCTACACCTTC
TRBV18	TRBJ2-3	TRBD2	few	CASSLGGKDTQYF	TGTGCCAGCTCACTGGGAGGGAAGGATACGCAGTATTTT
TRBV28	TRBJ2-3	TRBD1	.	CASIAGGPFTDTQYF	TGTGCCAGCATTGCAGGGGGTCCCTTCACAGATACGCAGTATTTT
TRBV11-1	TRBJ1-3	.	few	CASSLGRSGNTIYF	TGTGCCAGCAGCTTAGGAAGATCTGGAAACACCATATATTTT
TRBV7-2	TRBJ2-7	TRBD2	once	CASSFGTSGGEQYF	TGTGCCAGCAGCTTCGGGACTAGCGGGGGTGAGCAGTACTTC
TRBV6-6	TRBJ1-2	.	.	CASSEMDYGYTF	TGTGCCAGCAGTGAGATGGACTATGGCTACACCTTC
TRBV14	TRBJ1-4	.	.	CASSQLQGSNEKLFF	TGTGCCAGCAGCCAACTACAGGGCTCTAATGAAAAACTGTTTTTT
TRBV11-2	TRBJ2-5	TRBD2	.	CASSSTGTSGEETQYF	TGTGCCAGCAGCTCGACCGGGACTAGCGGGGAAGAGACCCAGTACTTC
TRBV5-5	TRBJ2-5	.	.	CASSPRPEPETQYF	TGTGCCAGCAGCCCCCGTCCGGAGCCGGAGACCCAGTACTTC
TRBV7-3	TRBJ2-1	TRBD2	.	CASSLQASGAGHEQFF	TGTGCCAGCAGCTTACAGGCTAGCGGGGCGGGGCATGAGCAGTTCTTC
TRBV5-4	TRBJ2-5	.	.	CASSTDMAEGGTQYF	TGTGCCAGCAGCACGGATATGGCCGAGGGGGGGACCCAGTACTTC
TRBV5-1	TRBJ2-3	TRBD2	.	CASSLEVAGAGDTQYF	TGCGCCAGCAGCTTGGAAGTAGCGGGGGCGGGAGATACGCAGTATTTT
TRBV6-5	TRBJ2-6	.	.	CASRGTGGANVLTF	TGTGCCAGCAGGGGGACGGGGGGGGCCAACGTCCTGACTTTC
TRBV29-1	TRBJ1-2	.	.	CSYGWASSNYGYTF	TGCAGCTATGGGTGGGCCTCATCTAACTATGGCTACACCTTC
TRBV10-3	TRBJ1-2	.	.	CAISEGPGNYGYTF	TGTGCCATCAGTGAGGGGCCAGGGAACTATGGCTACACCTTC
TRBV28	TRBJ1-2	.	once	CASSPGAGAFFSGYTF	TGTGCCAGCAGCCCCGGGGCAGGGGCATTTTTTTCTGGCTACACCTTC
TRBV6-6	TRBJ1-5	.	.	CASSSQGHSNQPQHF	TGTGCCAGCAGCTCCCAGGGGCATAGCAATCAGCCCCAGCATTTT
TRBV28	TRBJ2-7	.	.	CASSQSPGTAYEQYF	TGTGCCAGCAGTCAATCCCCCGGGACCGCCTACGAGCAGTACTTC
TRBV2	TRBJ2-7	.	.	CASSDSGEQYF	TGTGCCAGCAGTGACTCAGGCGAGCAGTACTTC
TRBV4-1	TRBJ2-3	.	.	CASSQEVPDTQYF	TGCGCCAGCAGCCAAGAGGTCCCAGATACGCAGTATTTT
TRBV9	TRBJ2-2	TRBD1	.	CASSAQGQGNTGELFF	TGTGCCAGCAGCGCCCAAGGACAGGGGAACACCGGGGAGCTGTTTTTT